A selection of T cell receptor beta chains follows, all from one sample in a study of radiation and T cells in renal cell carcinoma. Assay: immunoSEQ multiplex PCR; the TCRdb copy retains only in-frame clones and omits some. This repertoire shows some 97,000 clones, around 84% found once; its top ten account for less than 7.5%. The material sequenced was blood, taken from a patient whose treatment included radiotherapy and nephrectomy. The source is a man aged 60-69 years with renal cell carcinoma. Both conserved end residues are part of each CDR3.

cdr3_aa: CAWSVGGWRVF
v_call: TRBV30
j_call: TRBJ2-1

cdr3_aa: CASSLADSATGELFF
v_call: TRBV7-9
j_call: TRBJ2-2

cdr3_aa: CASRSLAGGYEQYF
v_call: TRBV6-5
j_call: TRBJ2-7

cdr3_aa: CASSQSTVRSGANVLTF
v_call: TRBV4-1
j_call: TRBJ2-6

cdr3_aa: CASSEQVLTYEQYF
v_call: TRBV6-1
j_call: TRBJ2-7

cdr3_aa: CASSPRSSYNEQFF
v_call: TRBV9
j_call: TRBJ2-1

cdr3_aa: CASSFRQGSYEQYF
v_call: TRBV7-2
j_call: TRBJ2-7

cdr3_aa: CASSEQIGNEQFF
v_call: TRBV10-1
j_call: TRBJ2-1

cdr3_aa: CASSERPTLRDTQYF
v_call: TRBV13
j_call: TRBJ2-3

cdr3_aa: CASSLAGQGWDNEQFF
v_call: TRBV5-1
j_call: TRBJ2-1

cdr3_aa: CASSDGAGGPNEQFF
v_call: TRBV6-4
j_call: TRBJ2-1

cdr3_aa: CASSLTGDFEQFF
v_call: TRBV5-5
j_call: TRBJ2-1

cdr3_aa: CATSRDRVGTGELFF
v_call: TRBV15
j_call: TRBJ2-2

cdr3_aa: CASSPQGARGYTF
v_call: TRBV6-5
j_call: TRBJ1-2

cdr3_aa: CASRETSGLANEQFF
v_call: TRBV25-1
j_call: TRBJ2-1

cdr3_aa: CAWSRGRLGGYTF
v_call: TRBV30
j_call: TRBJ1-2

cdr3_aa: CASSILDRAAGYTF
v_call: TRBV19
j_call: TRBJ1-2

cdr3_aa: CSVTKTGSSTDTQYF
v_call: TRBV29-1
j_call: TRBJ2-3

cdr3_aa: CASSISGGKGEQYF
v_call: TRBV19
j_call: TRBJ2-7

cdr3_aa: CASKVQSNTGELFF
v_call: TRBV27
j_call: TRBJ2-2

cdr3_aa: CASRTVGTGANVLTF
v_call: TRBV5-1
j_call: TRBJ2-6

cdr3_aa: CASSLGTGLNEQFF
v_call: TRBV5-6
j_call: TRBJ2-1

cdr3_aa: CASSQDRGQVDSGNTIYF
v_call: TRBV14
j_call: TRBJ1-3

cdr3_aa: CASSPPRGQVNTEAFF
v_call: TRBV6-6
j_call: TRBJ1-1

cdr3_aa: CASSPGTASNQPQHF
v_call: TRBV19
j_call: TRBJ1-5

cdr3_aa: CASSQEMLGTGELFF
v_call: TRBV4-2
j_call: TRBJ2-2

cdr3_aa: CASGEDGSSYNEQFF
v_call: TRBV6-1
j_call: TRBJ2-1

cdr3_aa: CASRPGTYLQETQYF
v_call: TRBV11-3
j_call: TRBJ2-5

cdr3_aa: CASSFAGFNEKLFF
v_call: TRBV5-4
j_call: TRBJ1-4

cdr3_aa: CASSEIQLASSYNEQFF
v_call: TRBV7-2
j_call: TRBJ2-1

cdr3_aa: CASSQGGNYGYTF
v_call: TRBV4-2
j_call: TRBJ1-2

cdr3_aa: CASSLDRGLPTDTQYF
v_call: TRBV19
j_call: TRBJ2-3

cdr3_aa: CAIGPGGGSTDTQYF
v_call: TRBV19
j_call: TRBJ2-3

cdr3_aa: CASSLAGGRGYTF
v_call: TRBV5-1
j_call: TRBJ1-2

cdr3_aa: CASSHRDRRSYEQYF
v_call: TRBV27
j_call: TRBJ2-7

cdr3_aa: CASSLAGGYDEKLFF
v_call: TRBV7-2
j_call: TRBJ1-4

cdr3_aa: CASTLTSGRARDTQYF
v_call: TRBV10-2
j_call: TRBJ2-3

cdr3_aa: CASSFGSGTETQYF
v_call: TRBV5-1
j_call: TRBJ2-5

cdr3_aa: CASSLAGGQTGEFTEAFF
v_call: TRBV5-4
j_call: TRBJ1-1

cdr3_aa: CASSLGTVTQPQHF
v_call: TRBV7-8
j_call: TRBJ1-5

cdr3_aa: CASRSSGNSLYNEQFF
v_call: TRBV2
j_call: TRBJ2-1

cdr3_aa: CASSALAGANVLTF
v_call: TRBV7-2
j_call: TRBJ2-6

cdr3_aa: CASSRPEGAREQFF
v_call: TRBV7-2
j_call: TRBJ2-1

cdr3_aa: CSAVAGTRNNEQFF
v_call: TRBV29-1
j_call: TRBJ2-1

cdr3_aa: CASSQDRQGIRYNEQFF
v_call: TRBV4-1
j_call: TRBJ2-1

cdr3_aa: CAWSLGVNTGPYTF
v_call: TRBV30
j_call: TRBJ1-2

cdr3_aa: CASSLNRDPYWTEAFF
v_call: TRBV6-5
j_call: TRBJ1-1

cdr3_aa: CSAAARTGPYEQYF
v_call: TRBV29-1
j_call: TRBJ2-7

cdr3_aa: CASSQGTGSNYGYTF
v_call: TRBV14
j_call: TRBJ1-2

cdr3_aa: CASSGGPGRSYNEQFF
v_call: TRBV25-1
j_call: TRBJ2-1

cdr3_aa: CASSLVAWETQYF
v_call: TRBV27
j_call: TRBJ2-5

cdr3_aa: CASSADLATSTDTQYF
v_call: TRBV7-6
j_call: TRBJ2-3

cdr3_aa: CASSPSQVGNTEAFF
v_call: TRBV18
j_call: TRBJ1-1

cdr3_aa: CASSWTGNTEAFF
v_call: TRBV27
j_call: TRBJ1-1

cdr3_aa: CASSLAAISNQPQHF
v_call: TRBV5-5
j_call: TRBJ1-5